One sample yielded the 22 T cell receptor beta chains listed below, sequenced in a study of cytomegalovirus exposure and HLA in healthy donors. Use of 60 Vbeta and 13 Jbeta primers characterized the PCR. Sequenced by immunoSEQ multiplex PCR; TCRdb stores in-frame clones only, minus some. The sample yields more than 65,000 clones, 60% to 80% seen once. The sample was PBMCs. Receptors were obtained from a female donor in good health and CMV-seronegative.

This clone is medium-sized within its sample. The V gene is TRBV25-1, the J gene TRBJ1-1; a weak D match, TRBD1 (5 bases). V lost 3 bases to trimming and J lost 3 bases, with 5 bases between them. CDR1 and CDR2 (germline): MGHDK, SYGVNS. The CDR3 loop spans 12 amino acids. CDR3 amino acids: CASSDRDTEAFF. In nucleotides, the CDR3 is TGTGCCAGCAGTGACAGGGACACTGAAGCTTTCTTT.

V is TRBV30 and J is TRBJ1-5; 8 bases fit TRBD1. Germline assignment: CDR1 GTSNPN and CDR2 SVGIG (reference sequence). CDR3 length: 14 residues. Trimming cost V 5 bases and J 3 bases; bases outside gene matches: 6. The CDR3 DNA is TGTGCCTGGGGACAGGGAGGGAACAATCAGCCCCAGCATTTT. It translates to CAWGQGGNNQPQHF.

The gene calls are TRBV5-1 and TRBJ2-1; TRBD2 matches at 7 bases. V lost 1 base and J lost 8; bases outside the gene matches: 18. This CDR3 has 18 residues. In germline, CDR1 is SGHRS, CDR2 YFSETQ. CDR3 sequence: CASSLNRPLVAGGYEQFF. Written as DNA, the CDR3 is TGCGCCAGCAGCTTGAACAGGCCCCTAGTGGCCGGGGGGTATGAGCAGTTCTTC.

The gene calls are TRBV18 and TRBJ2-7, with 7 positions matching TRBD1. CDR1 is KGHSH and CDR2 is LQKENI in the germline V gene. V shed 3 bases and J 6 bases; nucleotides not matched to a gene: 8. The CDR3 sequence is 14 residues long. This CDR3 reads CASSPRQGPAEQYF. The CDR3 coding sequence is TGTGCCAGCTCACCCCGACAGGGTCCGGCCGAGCAGTACTTC.

The chain links TRBV7-2 to TRBJ1-1; the D gene is possibly TRBD1 (5 bases). Trimming shortened V by 5 bases and J by 0 bases, and 16 bases separated the two germline ends. Germline CDR1 and CDR2: SGHTA and FQGNSA. The CDR3 contains 16 residues. CDR3 region: CASSPNPRGMNTEAFF. CDR3 nucleotides: TGTGCCAGCAGCCCAAACCCAAGGGGTATGAACACTGAAGCTTTCTTT.

The chain has TRBV18 and TRBJ1-1, with 7 bases matching TRBD1. J was trimmed by 6 bases and V by 5 bases; bases with no gene match: 6. Germline CDR1 and CDR2: KGHSH and LQKENI. The CDR3 is 13 residues long. Here the CDR3 reads CASSSSDRSEAFF. The CDR3 DNA is TGTGCCAGCTCATCATCGGACAGGTCTGAAGCTTTCTTT.

V is TRBV6-4 and J is TRBJ1-5, with TRBD1 matching over 11 bases. Germline V gene data show CDR1 as MRHNA and CDR2 as SNTAGT. The CDR3 contains 19 residues. Trimming at V came to 9 bases and at J to 0 bases, leaving 16 bases not matched to a gene. In nucleotides, the CDR3 is TGTGCCAGGAGGGTCTCTCGGGACAGGGGGTATGTTAGCAATCAGCCCCAGCATTTT. Residues: CARRVSRDRGYVSNQPQHF.

The chain is built from TRBV6-5 and TRBJ1-6, with 9 nucleotides matching TRBD1. Losses at the gene ends were 2 bases for V and 7 bases for J; bases not matched to a gene: 3. The CDR3 consists of 15 residues. From germline, CDR1 is MNHEY and CDR2 SVGAGI. In DNA, the CDR3 is TGTGCCAGCAGTTACGAGGGGACAGGGAATTCACCCCTCCACTTT. Translating gives CASSYEGTGNSPLHF.

This chain connects TRBV6-1 to TRBJ2-7; 11 nucleotides match TRBD1. The V gene end was trimmed by 4 bases and the J gene end by 4 bases; junction bases not matched to a gene: 9. This CDR3 has 16 residues. CDR1 MNHNS and CDR2 SASEGT come from the germline V gene. In DNA, the CDR3 is TGTGCCAGCAGTGTACAGAGGACAGGGGGCGGGTACGAGCAGTACTTC. This translates into CASSVQRTGGGYEQYF.

There are a few counts of this clone. The chain has TRBV6-5 and TRBJ1-1; the match to TRBD1 covers 8 bases. Unmatched junction bases numbered 7, after V lost 7 bases and J lost 3 bases. The CDR3 totals 14 residues. Per germline, CDR1 MNHEY and CDR2 SVGAGI. This CDR3 reads CASNPRGRDTEAFF. As DNA, the CDR3 is TGTGCCAGCAACCCCAGGGGGCGAGACACTGAAGCTTTCTTT.

This clone was picked up a small number of times. This sequence joins TRBV5-5 and TRBJ1-5; maybe TRBD1 (6 bases). Germline-derived CDR1 and CDR2 are SGHKS and YYEKEE (reference sequence). The CDR3 is 14 amino acids. The ends were cut back, 2 bases at V and 2 bases at J, with 8 bases in the middle. CDR3 nucleotides: TGTGCCAGCAGCTTAGGGGGAGGCAATCAGCCCCAGCATTTT. It specifies CASSLGGGNQPQHF.

This chain connects TRBV4-2 to TRBJ2-1; D call uncertain. This CDR3 contains 15 residues. Germline V gives CDR1 LGHNA, CDR2 YNFKEQ. Trimming took 0 bases from V and 7 from J, leaving 13 bases between them. CDR3 protein: CASSQDPLGNNEQFF. In DNA form, the CDR3 reads TGTGCCAGCAGCCAAGATCCCCTAGGCAATAATGAGCAGTTCTTC.

On this clone itself: Its ends do not fully match the called genes, so a read error is possible. This chain connects TRBV7-9 to TRBJ2-7, with D possibly matching TRBD1 (6 bases). Germline V gene sequence: CDR1 SEHNR, CDR2 FQNEAQ (reference sequence). The CDR3 contains 12 residues. The CDR3 sequence: CSSTGTLYEQYF. The CDR3 region has the DNA TGTTCCAGCACCGGGACACTGTACGAGCAGTACTTC.

By share, this clone ranks as medium-sized. The V gene is TRBV19, the J gene TRBJ2-7; possibly TRBD1 for D (6 bases). CDR3 length: 19 residues. Germline CDR1 reads LNHDA; CDR2 reads SQIVND (reference sequence). V shed 3 bases and J shed 3 bases, with 27 bases lying between them. Here the CDR3 DNA reads TGTGCCAGTAGTATTTCGGGTTGGGAGAGGGACAATCGGCACTACGAGCAGTACTTC. It translates to CASSISGWERDNRHYEQYF.

V is TRBV14 and J is TRBJ2-1, with 8 bases lining up with TRBD2. Losses at the gene ends were 7 bases for V and 1 base for J; bases not matched to a gene: 12. This CDR3 region has 17 residues. Germline lookup yields CDR1 SGHDN and CDR2 FVKESK. For the CDR3, the DNA is TGTGCCAGCACCTCGAGAGCGGGAGAGGGTTCCTACAATGAGCAGTTCTTC. Encoded protein: CASTSRAGEGSYNEQFF.

The chain combines TRBV10-3 with TRBJ2-6, with D tentatively TRBD2 (6 bases). Between the trimmed V and J ends, which lost 10 bases and 2 bases, there was a span of 15 bases. Germline loops: CDR1 ENHRY, CDR2 SYGVKD. This CDR3 has 15 residues. The CDR3: CATGGSGTGANVLTF. CDR3 nucleotide sequence: TGTGCCACCGGAGGGTCGGGTACTGGGGCCAACGTCCTGACTTTC.

The gene calls are TRBV6-6 and TRBJ1-4; D is possibly TRBD1 (5 bases). The CDR3 runs to 15 residues. Germline-derived CDR1 and CDR2 are MNHNY and SVGAGI (reference sequence). Trimming pared 4 bases from V and 6 bases from J, leaving 15 bases between. DNA of the CDR3: TGTGCCAGCAGTTCCAAGGGGATTGGGGATGAAAAACTGTTTTTT. Its translation: CASSSKGIGDEKLFF.

A few counts support this clone. V gene TRBV5-6 combines with J gene TRBJ1-4; 9 nucleotides line up with TRBD1. The germline CDR1 and CDR2 sequences are SGHDT and YYEEEE. This CDR3 spans 14 amino acids. V lost 0 bases, J lost 7 bases, and 1 base stayed unmatched. CDR3 protein: CASSLGDRAEKLFF. In nucleotides, the CDR3 is TGTGCCAGCAGCTTGGGGGACAGGGCTGAAAAACTGTTTTTT.

In nucleotides, the CDR3 is TGTGCCAGCTCACCACCGCAGGGGATATCTGGAAACACCATATATTTT. Translation: CASSPPQGISGNTIYF. The V and J genes are TRBV18 and TRBJ1-3; TRBD1 is a possible D gene (6 bases). Deletions cut 0 bases from V and 1 base from J, with 10 bases between. Looked up from germline, CDR1 is KGHSH and CDR2 is LQKENI. The CDR3 runs to 16 residues.

This clone appeared once. The genes are TRBV6-1 and TRBJ2-7; TRBD1 matches at 7 bases. Trimming cost V 4 bases and J 2 bases; bases outside gene matches: 5. Germline V gene lookup returns CDR1 MNHNS and CDR2 SASEGT. The CDR3 has 14 residues. CDR3 in DNA: TGTGCCAGCAGTGCTACGGGACAGACCTACGAGCAGTACTTC. As protein: CASSATGQTYEQYF.

The chain is built from TRBV25-1 and TRBJ1-1; 8 nucleotides align to TRBD1. Germline V gene lookup returns CDR1 MGHDK and CDR2 SYGVNS. The CDR3 consists of 15 residues. Trimming took 1 base from V and 5 from J; bases not matched to a gene: 6. The CDR3 sequence is CASSEWAGGETEAFF. The CDR3 nucleotides read TGTGCCAGCAGTGAATGGGCAGGGGGCGAAACTGAAGCTTTCTTT.

In its sample, this clone was seen once. This sequence joins TRBV6-6 and TRBJ1-6; TRBD1 matches at 7 bases. Germline CDR1 MNHNY, CDR2 SVGAGI (reference sequence). V gave up 7 bases and J gave up 3 bases; unmatched junction bases: 6. The CDR3 runs to 15 residues. CDR3 residues: CASNSGQNYNSPLHF. The CDR3 DNA reads as TGTGCCAGCAACTCGGGACAGAACTATAATTCACCCCTCCACTTT.